The rows below give T cell receptor beta chains drawn from one sample of a study of cytomegalovirus exposure and HLA in healthy donors. The data were produced by immunoSEQ multiplex PCR, yet TCRdb's version contains in-frame clones alone and is incomplete. The repertoire holds 84,000 or so clones, with roughly three quarters as singletons. The sequencing sample was made of PBMCs. The receptors were sampled from a man aged 25 to 45 in good health and CMV-seronegative. Each CDR3 is given with its conserved first and last residue. Each record gives: clone size, CDR3 length, V gene, J gene, D gene, CDR3 protein, CDR3 DNA. The D gene is left open where the match is weak. Part of the rows lack a size; the others show once, few, many or a class for expanded clones.

size: .; length: 14; V: TRBV2; J: TRBJ1-2; D: .; CDR3: CASRTDLEARGYTF; DNA: TGTGCCAGCCGAACCGACCTGGAGGCACGTGGCTACACCTTC
size: .; length: 15; V: TRBV9; J: TRBJ1-1; D: TRBD1; CDR3: CASSHGQAGNTEAFF; DNA: TGTGCCAGCAGCCATGGACAGGCGGGGAACACTGAAGCTTTCTTT
size: few; length: 13; V: TRBV7-9; J: TRBJ1-1; D: TRBD1; CDR3: CAIKGTANTEAFF; DNA: TGTGCCATAAAAGGGACAGCTAACACTGAAGCTTTCTTT
size: .; length: 15; V: TRBV27; J: TRBJ2-1; D: TRBD1; CDR3: CASSMGQGTYNEQFF; DNA: TGTGCCAGCAGTATGGGACAGGGAACCTACAATGAGCAGTTCTTC
size: once; length: 17; V: TRBV5-1; J: TRBJ2-3; D: TRBD1; CDR3: CASSVGPGTGGADTQYF; DNA: TGCGCCAGCAGCGTAGGACCCGGGACAGGGGGGGCAGATACGCAGTATTTT
size: .; length: 15; V: TRBV4-1; J: TRBJ1-1; D: TRBD1; CDR3: CASSVDRYGNTEAFF; DNA: TGCGCCAGCAGCGTGGACAGGTACGGGAACACTGAAGCTTTCTTT
size: .; length: 15; V: TRBV29-1; J: TRBJ2-1; D: TRBD2; CDR3: CSVDWAGGSYNEQFF; DNA: TGCAGCGTTGACTGGGCGGGGGGCTCCTACAATGAGCAGTTCTTC
size: few; length: 13; V: TRBV7-9; J: TRBJ2-7; D: TRBD2; CDR3: CASSLGGGSEQYF; DNA: TGTGCCAGCAGCTTAGGGGGCGGGAGCGAGCAGTACTTC
size: .; length: 13; V: TRBV6-6; J: TRBJ2-1; D: TRBD2; CDR3: CASKGLAYNEQFF; DNA: TGTGCCAGCAAGGGACTAGCCTACAATGAGCAGTTCTTC
size: .; length: 14; V: TRBV9; J: TRBJ2-3; D: TRBD2; CDR3: CASSGTSGTDTQYF; DNA: TGTGCCAGCAGCGGGACTAGCGGCACAGATACGCAGTATTTT
size: .; length: 13; V: TRBV6-4; J: TRBJ2-1; D: TRBD2; CDR3: CASRRSGGNEQFF; DNA: TGTGCCAGCAGAAGATCGGGAGGCAATGAGCAGTTCTTC
size: few; length: 12; V: TRBV5-8; J: TRBJ2-1; D: TRBD1; CDR3: CASSHRGNEQFF; DNA: TGTGCCAGCAGCCACAGGGGCAATGAGCAGTTCTTC
size: .; length: 16; V: TRBV29-1; J: TRBJ2-5; D: .; CDR3: CSVRFGGAFSSYEQYF; DNA: .